The clone carrying this T cell receptor (beta chain) was counted a few times. Its antigen is not known. Vbeta (60) and Jbeta (13) primers were used in the PCR. Here immunoSEQ multiplex PCR was the method, and the copy in TCRdb shows in-frame clones only, minus some. The data contain approximately 170,000 clones, 65% to 85% of them singletons. The germline V gene encodes CDR1 LGHNA and CDR2 YSLEER. The CDR3 runs 17 residues. V was pared by 2 bases and J by 2 bases, with 6 bases of the junction left unmatched. This specimen belongs to a study of cytomegalovirus exposure and HLA in healthy donors. General study results and limits: A later analysis revealed that TCR association rates differed between HLA loci, peaking at DRB1 and bottoming out at HLA-C. The study labeled fewer than 200 TCR beta chains cytomegalovirus-associated. It is likely that the observed cluster of highly shared sequence variants was a sequencing artifact.

The V and J genes are TRBV4-3 and TRBJ1-4, with 9 bases aligning to TRBD1. This receptor was taken from a male donor in good health and CMV-seronegative. Sequences were obtained from PBMCs. The CDR3 bases are TGCGCCAGCAGCCAAAATTACGGGACAGGGACTAATGAAAAACTGTTTTTT. Encoded protein: CASSQNYGTGTNEKLFF.